This entry lists 2 T cell receptor beta chains sequenced from one sample in a study (dated by TCRdb to about 2015). Receptor libraries were prepared by 5' RACE. The sequencer listed for this sample is Illumina MiSeq. TCRdb reprocessing: public reads trimmed at Q25 with fastp, clones called with MiXCR, in-frame beta chains kept. Entries that share a CDR3 protein sequence are merged under the most common genes and DNA. The sample table holds 45,000 to 55,000 distinct CDR3 sequences, of which approximately 25% were seen once. Of the sample, 3.2% is held by the ten largest clones. Source material: tumor-infiltrating naive CD4+ T cells sorted from the breast tumor. The cell subset or site label, as the study defines it: naive CD4+ T cells, CD4+CD45RA+CD25-. These receptors were collected from a female donor with breast cancer.

This clonotype is classed as medium-sized (0.01 to 0.1%). The chain combines TRBV20-1 with TRBJ1-2; D is ambiguous. Trimming took off 1 base at V and 5 bases at J, with 20 bases between the two ends. Per the germline V gene, CDR1 is DFQATT and CDR2 is SNEGSKA (reference sequence). The CDR3 is made up of 16 amino acids. CDR3 in DNA: TGCAGTGCTAGAGGGAAGTTGTCTCGAGTCCGATATGGCTACACCTTC. Its protein product is CSARGKLSRVRYGYTF.

The rearrangement links TRBV6-6 to TRBJ2-1; TRBD2 agrees at 15 bases. The germline V gene encodes CDR1 MNHNY and CDR2 SVGAGI (reference sequence). This CDR3 region has 17 residues. With V trimmed by 6 bases and J by 6 bases, 9 bases remained unmatched. The CDR3 is CASSPGLAGGPRNEQFF. CDR3 coding DNA: TGTGCCAGCAGCCCCGGACTAGCGGGAGGGCCGCGCAATGAGCAGTTCTTC.